This T cell receptor beta chain stems from a study of blood T cell repertoires in COVID-19. TCRdb's copy holds only in-frame clones and misses some; the assay was immunoSEQ multiplex PCR. The sample yields some 250,000 clones, 80% to 85% seen once. V gave up 7 bases and J gave up 0 bases, with 15 bases separating them. Germline values: CDR1 SNHLY, CDR2 FYNNEI. The CDR3 consists of 15 residues. The source is a woman aged 55 to 70 with active or convalescent COVID-19. The sequenced material came from peripheral blood. The V call is TRBV2, the J call TRBJ1-2, with D perhaps TRBD1 (6 bases). CDR3 residues: CASTLRQAANYGYTF. CDR3 DNA: TGTGCCAGCACCCTTCGACAGGCAGCTAACTATGGCTACACCTTC.